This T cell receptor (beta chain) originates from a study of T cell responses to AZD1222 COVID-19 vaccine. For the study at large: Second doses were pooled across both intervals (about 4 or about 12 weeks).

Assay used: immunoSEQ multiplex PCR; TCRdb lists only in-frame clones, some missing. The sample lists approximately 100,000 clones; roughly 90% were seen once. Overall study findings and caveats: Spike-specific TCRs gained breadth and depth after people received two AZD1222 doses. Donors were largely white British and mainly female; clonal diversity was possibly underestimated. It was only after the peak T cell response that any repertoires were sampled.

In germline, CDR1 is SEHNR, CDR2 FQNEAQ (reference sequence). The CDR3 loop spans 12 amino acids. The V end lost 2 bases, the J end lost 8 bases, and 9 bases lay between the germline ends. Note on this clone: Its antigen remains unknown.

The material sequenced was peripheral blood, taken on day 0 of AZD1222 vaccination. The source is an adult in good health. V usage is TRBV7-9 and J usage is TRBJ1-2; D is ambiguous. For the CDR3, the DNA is TGTGCCAGCAGCTTACAGGCAGTCGGCTACACCTTC. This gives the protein CASSLQAVGYTF.